The clone carrying this T cell receptor beta chain appeared many times. Its specificity is not known. Germline V gene data show CDR1 as SGHVS and CDR2 as FNYEAQ. V was pared by 5 bases and J by 3 bases, with 20 bases between. The CDR3 sequence is 17 residues long. MiXCR, applied by TCRdb to the 5' RACE reads, yields one record per CDR3 protein. The sample has around 510,000 distinct CDR3 sequences; 13% to 15% are singletons. In every case, the donor was a healthy Caucasian. This sample is drawn from a study of identical twins. General study results and limits: Whereas memory repertoires showed no such difference, abundant cord blood beta clonotypes carried fewer insertions. Twins' excess sharing was less marked for out-of-frame beta sequences.

The same data also went into a second study, on yellow fever vaccine responses in identical twins.

Sequenced input: CD4+ T cells sorted from blood. The chain combines TRBV7-6 with TRBJ2-1; TRBD1 or TRBD2 may be the D gene (5 bases each). The sequence was obtained from a woman between 18 and 29 years old in good health. As DNA, the CDR3 is TGTGCCAGCAGCCCACACCACCGGGACCCTGTCTACAATGAGCAGTTCTTC. Amino acid sequence: CASSPHHRDPVYNEQFF.